The T cell receptor beta chain under discussion was sequenced for a study of T cell responses to AZD1222 COVID-19 vaccine. Study-wide results and caveats: Seropositivity was recorded at baseline in only a handful of AZD1222 recipients. Donors in the cohort were predominantly white British and more often female, and clonal diversity was possibly underestimated.

From germline, CDR1 is SNHLY and CDR2 FYNNEI. The CDR3 has 15 residues. After removal of 6 bases from V and 0 bases from J, the junction contained 5 bases not matched to a gene. Clones were read by immunoSEQ multiplex PCR, and TCRdb kept only the in-frame ones, dropping some. The top ten hold approximately 40% of the sample, which has approximately 13,000 clones, under 90% seen once. Of note for this clone: As yet, its antigen is unknown.

The receptor comes from an adult who received the AZD1222 COVID-19 vaccine. The chain uses TRBV2 and TRBJ1-5, with TRBD1 identical over 7 bases. The input for sequencing was peripheral blood, taken 28 days after the second AZD1222 dose. The CDR3 loop reads CASRKTGLSNQPQHF. CDR3 coding DNA: TGTGCCAGCAGAAAGACAGGGCTTAGCAATCAGCCCCAGCATTTT.